Listed here is a single TCR beta chain. Antigen specificity is unknown. Trimming took off 1 base at V and 0 bases at J, with 2 bases between the two ends. CDR1 and CDR2 from the germline V gene are SGHDT and YYEEEE. CDR3 length equals 14 residues. These data originate in a study of shared clonotypes between healthy human individuals. The authors divided CD4+ cells into CD45RA+ naive and CD45RA-negative memory subsets. The authors split each subset's genomic DNA evenly across several immunoSEQ plates. TCRdb's table, derived via immunoSEQ multiplex PCR, lists solely in-frame clones and lacks some. The repertoire has about 980,000 clones, approximately 80% of them found once; the top ten carry over 1.3%. Study outcomes and limitations: A handful of donors shared about 4.5% of their naive CD4 clonotypes.

Sequencing was done on a sample of memory CD4+ T cells sorted from blood. Stated subset: CD45RA-negative fraction. The V gene is TRBV5-6, the J gene TRBJ2-6; D call uncertain. This sequence was found in a man between 18 and 35 years old in good health. CDR3 nucleotides: TGTGCCAGCAGCTTGTACTCTGGGGCCAACGTCCTGACTTTC. Translated: CASSLYSGANVLTF.